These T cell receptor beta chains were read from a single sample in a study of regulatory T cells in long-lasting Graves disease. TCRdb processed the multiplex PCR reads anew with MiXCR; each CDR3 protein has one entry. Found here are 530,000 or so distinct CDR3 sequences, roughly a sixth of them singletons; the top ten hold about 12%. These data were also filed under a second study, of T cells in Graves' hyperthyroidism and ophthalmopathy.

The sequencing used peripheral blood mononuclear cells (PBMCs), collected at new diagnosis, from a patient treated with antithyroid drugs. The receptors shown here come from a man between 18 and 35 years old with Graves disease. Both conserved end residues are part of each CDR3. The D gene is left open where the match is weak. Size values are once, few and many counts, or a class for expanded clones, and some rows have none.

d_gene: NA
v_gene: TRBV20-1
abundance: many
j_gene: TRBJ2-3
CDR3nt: TGCAGTGCCCCGAGGGGGGGGGCGAGCACAGATACGCAGTATTTT
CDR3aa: CSAPRGGASTDTQYF

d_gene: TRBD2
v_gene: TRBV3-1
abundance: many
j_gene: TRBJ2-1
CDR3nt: TGTGCCAGCACCCGGACTAGCGGAAATGAGCAGTTCTTC
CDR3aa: CASTRTSGNEQFF

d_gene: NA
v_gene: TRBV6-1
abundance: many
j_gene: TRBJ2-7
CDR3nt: TGTGCCAGCAGAGGGGGGACAGCTAGTCCCTACGAGCAGTACTTC
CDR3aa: CASRGGTASPYEQYF

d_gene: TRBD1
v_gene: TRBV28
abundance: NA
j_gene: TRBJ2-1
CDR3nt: TGTGCCAGCCGAAGGACAGGGGGATTCGAGCAGTTCTTC
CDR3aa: CASRRTGGFEQFF

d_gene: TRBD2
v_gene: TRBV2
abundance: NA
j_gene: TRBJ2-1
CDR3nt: TGTGCCAGCAGTGAGTCCCGGACTAGCGGGAGTTCCTACAATGAGCAGTTCTTC
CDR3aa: CASSESRTSGSSYNEQFF

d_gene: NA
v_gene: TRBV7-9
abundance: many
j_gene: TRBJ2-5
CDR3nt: TGTGCCAGCAGCACAAGCATCCAAGAGACCCAGTACTTC
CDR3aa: CASSTSIQETQYF

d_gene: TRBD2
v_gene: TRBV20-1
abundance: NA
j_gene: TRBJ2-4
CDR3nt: TGCAGTGCGGACCGCGGGGGGGACGGCGGAAACATTCAGTACTTC
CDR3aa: CSADRGGDGGNIQYF

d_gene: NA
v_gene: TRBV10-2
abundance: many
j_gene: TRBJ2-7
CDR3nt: TGCGCCAGCAGTGACCTAGGGGGCTCCTACGAGCAGTACTTC
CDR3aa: CASSDLGGSYEQYF

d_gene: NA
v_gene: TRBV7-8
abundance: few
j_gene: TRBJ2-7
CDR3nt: TGTGCCAGCAGCATCAGGGGCGCCCCCTACTACGAGCAGTACTTC
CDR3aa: CASSIRGAPYYEQYF

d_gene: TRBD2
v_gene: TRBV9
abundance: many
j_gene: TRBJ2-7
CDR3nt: TGTGCCAGCAGCCCCTGGCGGGAGAGTTCCTACGAGCAGTACTTC
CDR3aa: CASSPWRESSYEQYF

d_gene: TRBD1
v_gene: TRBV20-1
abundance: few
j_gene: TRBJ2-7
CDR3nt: TGCAGTGCTAGAGATCCACAAAGGGGACGGGACAGGGGTCTCGAGCAGTACTTC
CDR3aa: CSARDPQRGRDRGLEQYF

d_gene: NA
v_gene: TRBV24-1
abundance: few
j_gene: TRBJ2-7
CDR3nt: TGTGCCACCAGTGATTTCTTCGAGCAGTACTTC
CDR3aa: CATSDFFEQYF

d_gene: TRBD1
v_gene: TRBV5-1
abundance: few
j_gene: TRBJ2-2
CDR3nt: TGCGCCAGCTCCCGGGCAGGGGGCGACGGGGAGCTGTTTTTT
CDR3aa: CASSRAGGDGELFF

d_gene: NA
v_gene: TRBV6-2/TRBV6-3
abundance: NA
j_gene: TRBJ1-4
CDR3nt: TGTGCCAGCAGTCCCGTCCCCGGACAGCTACTTTACGATGAAAAACTGTTTTTT
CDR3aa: CASSPVPGQLLYDEKLFF

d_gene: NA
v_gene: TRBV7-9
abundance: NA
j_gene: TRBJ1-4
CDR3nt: TGTGCCAGCAGCTACAGTGGGACGGACGAAAAACTGTTTTTT
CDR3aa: CASSYSGTDEKLFF

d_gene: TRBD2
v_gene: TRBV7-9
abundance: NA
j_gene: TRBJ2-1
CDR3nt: TGTGCCAGCAGACGATGGACTAGCGGGAGGACGTCCTACAATGAGCAGTTCTTC
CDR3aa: CASRRWTSGRTSYNEQFF

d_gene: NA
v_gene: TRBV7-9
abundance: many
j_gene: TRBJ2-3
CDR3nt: TGCGCCAGCAGCGCGCTGGGAACTGATACGCAGTATTTT
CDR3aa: CASSALGTDTQYF

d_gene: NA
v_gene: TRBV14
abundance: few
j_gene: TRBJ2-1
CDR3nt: TGTGCCGGCAGCCATGGTCGGTTAGTCCCCTACAATGAGCAGTTCTTC
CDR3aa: CAGSHGRLVPYNEQFF

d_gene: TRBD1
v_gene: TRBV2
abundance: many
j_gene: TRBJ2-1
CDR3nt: TGTGCCAGCAGTGGGGACAGGGCCTCCTACAATGAGCAGTTCTTC
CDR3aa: CASSGDRASYNEQFF

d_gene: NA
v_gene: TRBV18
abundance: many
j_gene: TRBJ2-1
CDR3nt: TGTGCCAGCTCACCACAGGGAGCCGGCAACAATGAGCAGTTCTTC
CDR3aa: CASSPQGAGNNEQFF

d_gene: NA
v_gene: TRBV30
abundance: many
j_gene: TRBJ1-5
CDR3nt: TGTGCCTGGAGTTCGGGAGCCAATCAGCCCCAGCATTTT
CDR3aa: CAWSSGANQPQHF

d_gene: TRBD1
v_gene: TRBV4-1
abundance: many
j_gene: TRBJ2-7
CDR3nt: TGCGCCAGCAGCCAACTCGGCGGGACAGGATCTTACGAGCAGTACTTC
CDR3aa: CASSQLGGTGSYEQYF

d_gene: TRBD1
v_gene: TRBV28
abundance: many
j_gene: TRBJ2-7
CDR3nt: TGTGCCAGCACCTCCGAACAGGGGGCCTACGAGCAGTACTTC
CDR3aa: CASTSEQGAYEQYF

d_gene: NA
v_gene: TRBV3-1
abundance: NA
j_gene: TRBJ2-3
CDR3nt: TGTGCCAGCAGCCAAGTCGAAACTACGCAGTATTTT
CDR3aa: CASSQVETTQYF

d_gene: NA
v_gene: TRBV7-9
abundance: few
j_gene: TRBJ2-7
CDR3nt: TGTGCCAGCAGCTTAGTTACAGGTTACTCCTACGAGCAGTACTTC
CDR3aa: CASSLVTGYSYEQYF

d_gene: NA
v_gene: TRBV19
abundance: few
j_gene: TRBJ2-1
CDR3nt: TGTGCCAGTAGTAAACCTAGCGATGAGCAGTTCTTC
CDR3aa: CASSKPSDEQFF

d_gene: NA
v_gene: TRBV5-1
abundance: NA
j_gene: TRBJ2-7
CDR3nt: TGCGCCAGCAGCAGACCGGGGGAATCCTACGAGCAGTACTTC
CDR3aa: CASSRPGESYEQYF

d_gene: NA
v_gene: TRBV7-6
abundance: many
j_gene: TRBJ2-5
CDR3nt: TGTGCCAGCAGCTTAGGCCGAGGAGAGACCCAGTACTTC
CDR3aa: CASSLGRGETQYF

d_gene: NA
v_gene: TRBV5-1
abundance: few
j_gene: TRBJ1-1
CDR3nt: TGCGCCAGCAGCTTAAGGGACCCCCGGAACACTGAAGCTTTCTTT
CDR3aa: CASSLRDPRNTEAFF

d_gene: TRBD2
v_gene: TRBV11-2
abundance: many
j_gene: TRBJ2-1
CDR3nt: TGTGCCAGCAGCTTCAGCGGGAGTGATGAGCAGTTCTTC
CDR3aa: CASSFSGSDEQFF

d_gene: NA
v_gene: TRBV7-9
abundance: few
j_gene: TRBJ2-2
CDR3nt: TGTGCCAGCAGCTCGGACGCTCCGGAGCTGTTTTTT
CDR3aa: CASSSDAPELFF

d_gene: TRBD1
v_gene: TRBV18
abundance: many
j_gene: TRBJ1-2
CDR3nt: TGTGCCAGCTCACCACGGGACAGGAGCTATGGCTACACCTTC
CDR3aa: CASSPRDRSYGYTF

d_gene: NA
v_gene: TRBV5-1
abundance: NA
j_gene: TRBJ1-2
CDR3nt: TGCGCCAGCAGCTTGGTTCGGGAAATGGGGAACTATGGCTACACCTTC
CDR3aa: CASSLVREMGNYGYTF